This T cell receptor (beta chain) was captured by sequencing in a study of cytomegalovirus exposure and HLA in healthy donors. Study-level information: Later analysis reported that the approximately 120 validation repertoires shared the platform of the roughly 710 first-cohort repertoires. General study findings and limits: Most sequenced TCRs were rare (though some public TCRs occurred in many donors).

Profiling relied on immunoSEQ multiplex PCR, and the TCRdb table lists in-frame clones only, not all of them. Seen here are fewer than 150,000 clones, approximately 80% observed once, and the top ten hold roughly 27%. The donors were part of the roughly 120-subject validation cohort, which stood apart from the roughly 700-subject first cohort. In the case of this clone: The antigen is undetermined.

The CDR3 covers 18 residues. In germline, CDR1 is SGHTA, CDR2 FQGNSA. The V and J ends lost 8 bases and 0 bases, in that order; junction bases with no gene match: 11. The sequenced material came from PBMCs. The TCR was taken from a man aged 25 to 40 in good health and CMV-seropositive. The genes are TRBV7-2 and TRBJ1-4, with TRBD1 identical over 11 bases. Written as DNA, the CDR3 is TGTGCCAGCTGCCCATCCGGGACAGGGGGACCAACTAATGAAAAACTGTTTTTT. It encodes CASCPSGTGGPTNEKLFF. Looking up the rest from reference TRBV7-2 and TRBJ1-4 gives the full variable domain: GAGVSQSPSNKVTEKGKDVELRCDPISGHTALYWYRQSLGQGLEFLIYFQGNSAPDKSGLPSDRFSAERTGGSVSTLTIQRTQQEDSAVYLCASCPSGTGGPTNEKLFFGSGTQLSVL.